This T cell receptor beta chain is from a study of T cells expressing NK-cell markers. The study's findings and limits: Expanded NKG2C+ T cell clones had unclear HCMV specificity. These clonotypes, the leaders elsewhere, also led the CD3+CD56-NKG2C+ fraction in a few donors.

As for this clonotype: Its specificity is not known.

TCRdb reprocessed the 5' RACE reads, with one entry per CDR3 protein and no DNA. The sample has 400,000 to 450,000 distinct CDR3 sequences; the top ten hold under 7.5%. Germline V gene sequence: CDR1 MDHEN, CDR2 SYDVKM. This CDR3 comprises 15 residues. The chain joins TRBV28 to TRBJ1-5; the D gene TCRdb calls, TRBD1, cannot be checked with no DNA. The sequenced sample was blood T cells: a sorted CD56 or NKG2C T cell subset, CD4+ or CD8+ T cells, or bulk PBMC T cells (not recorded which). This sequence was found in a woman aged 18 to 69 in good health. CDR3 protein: CASSFFDSPNQPQHF.